A single sample gave rise to the 16 T cell receptor beta chains below, sequenced in a study of response to subunit inactivated influenza vaccine. One entry per CDR3 protein, called by TCRdb with MiXCR from the RT-PCR reads. This sample yields 600,000 to 850,000 distinct CDR3 sequences, of which around 13% are seen a single time; 7.6% belongs to the top ten. This specimen was PBMCs from blood, taken 14 to 15 days before vaccination. These receptor sequences come from a man aged 50 to 60 who received an inactivated influenza vaccine.

This chain uses TRBV6-5 with TRBJ1-2; D perhaps matches TRBD1 (5 bases). V was shortened by 8 bases and J by 7 bases, with 14 bases between the two germline ends. The germline CDR1 and CDR2 sequences are MNHEY and SVGAGI. The CDR3 is 12 amino acids. The CDR3 nucleotides are TGTGCCAGCCGGCCCCAGGGTGGTGGCTACACCTTC. Its protein product is CASRPQGGGYTF.

This clonotype was counted only a few times. The genes are TRBV7-9 and TRBJ1-1; 8 bases fit TRBD1. V lost 3 bases to trimming and J lost 2 bases; unmatched junction nucleotides: 11. This CDR3 is 17 amino acids long. Germline V lookup: CDR1 SEHNR, CDR2 FQNEAQ (reference sequence). CDR3 protein: CASSFAQGALRNTEAFF. The CDR3 DNA follows: TGTGCCAGCAGCTTCGCTCAGGGGGCGCTTAGAAACACTGAAGCTTTCTTT.

This clonotype was counted only a few times. The gene calls are TRBV11-2 and TRBJ2-7; no clear D. Germline loops: CDR1 SGHAT, CDR2 FQNNGV. The CDR3 loop spans 15 amino acids. V was shortened by 0 bases and J by 2 bases, with 11 bases between the two germline ends. Written as DNA, the CDR3 is TGTGCCAGCAGCTTAGAGGCCAGGACGCCCTACGAGCAGTACTTC. Amino acids: CASSLEARTPYEQYF. Filled out from reference TRBV11-2 and TRBJ2-7, the complete variable domain reads EAGVAQSPRYKIIEKRQSVAFWCNPISGHATLYWYQQILGQGPKLLIQFQNNGVVDDSQLPKDRFSAERLKGVDSTLKIQPAKLEDSAVYLCASSLEARTPYEQYFGPGTRLTVT.

This clonotype was observed a handful of times. This chain joins TRBV4-1 and TRBJ2-5; D possibly corresponds to TRBD1 (7 bases). CDR1 MGHRA and CDR2 YSYEKL come from the germline V gene. V was trimmed by 0 bases and J by 7 bases, leaving 15 bases between them. The CDR3 is 15 residues long. CDR3 region: CASSQDVQGRGTQYF. CDR3 DNA: TGCGCCAGCAGCCAAGACGTACAGGGGCGGGGGACCCAGTACTTC.

J is TRBJ1-4 and V is TRBV2; no definite D call. The CDR3 consists of 14 residues. Looked up from germline, CDR1 is SNHLY and CDR2 is FYNNEI. V was pared by 4 bases and J by 14 bases, with 20 bases between. This CDR3 reads CASSGSGAGIRLFF. CDR3 nucleotides: TGTGCCAGCAGTGGGTCAGGCGCCGGGATTCGGCTGTTTTTT.

The genes are TRBV10-2 and TRBJ2-7, with a weak D call TRBD1 (5 bases). Per the germline V gene, CDR1 is WSHSY and CDR2 is SAAADI. The CDR3 spans 13 residues. V lost 5 bases, J lost 2 bases, and 10 bases lay in between. CDR3 protein: CASSPDSAYEQYF. Written as DNA, the CDR3 is TGCGCCAGCAGTCCAGACAGTGCCTACGAGCAGTACTTC.

CDR3 sequence: CASSPDPTGNYGYTF. The CDR3 DNA reads as TGCGCCAGTAGCCCCGATCCGACAGGAAATTATGGCTACACCTTC. The chain employs TRBV5-1 and TRBJ1-2; possible D gene TRBD1, 6 bases. Germline values: CDR1 SGHRS, CDR2 YFSETQ. The germline V and J ends were trimmed by 8 bases and 5 bases, with 22 bases remaining between them. The CDR3 covers 15 residues.

There are a few counts of this clonotype. The chain joins TRBV29-1 to TRBJ2-3; 10 positions match TRBD2. This CDR3 spans 13 amino acids. V lost 3 bases and J lost 4; bases outside the gene matches: 1. Germline CDR1 and CDR2: SQVTM and ANQGSEA. The CDR3 sequence is CSVDLAGADTQYF. The CDR3 DNA is TGCAGCGTTGATCTAGCGGGGGCAGATACGCAGTATTTT.

This clonotype showed up just a few times. The CDR3 loop reads CASSQPGTGVYEQYF. DNA of the CDR3: TGTGCCAGCAGCCAACCCGGGACAGGGGTCTACGAGCAGTACTTC. This chain connects TRBV3-1 to TRBJ2-7; 10 nucleotides match TRBD1. This CDR3 has 15 residues. V gave up 2 bases and J gave up 3 bases; unmatched junction bases: 4. CDR1 and CDR2 from the germline V gene are LGHDT and YNNKEL (reference sequence).

This clonotype has ten or more counts. The V call is TRBV28, the J call TRBJ2-2; 8 bases match TRBD2. V lost 2 bases and J lost 5; bases outside the gene matches: 7. This CDR3 has 16 residues. Germline V gene lookup returns CDR1 MDHEN and CDR2 SYDVKM. The CDR3 region has the DNA TGTGCCAGCAGTTTAGTAACGGGGGGGCAAACCGGGGAGCTGTTTTTT. Amino acid sequence: CASSLVTGGQTGELFF. The variable domain in full, completed from reference TRBV28 and TRBJ2-2, reads DVKVTQSSRYLVKRTGEKVFLECVQDMDHENMFWYRQDPGLGLRLIYFSYDVKMKEKGDIPEGYSVSREKKERFSLILESASTNQTSMYLCASSLVTGGQTGELFFGEGSRLTVL.

This clonotype came up a few times. This chain links TRBV11-1 with TRBJ2-2, with D possibly matching TRBD1 (6 bases). This CDR3 contains 15 residues. Between the trimmed V and J ends, which lost 6 bases and 0 bases, there was a span of 11 bases. Per the germline V gene, CDR1 is SGHAT and CDR2 is FQDESV (reference sequence). CDR3 residues: CASRPTGTNTGELFF. CDR3 nucleotides: TGTGCCAGCAGACCGACAGGAACGAACACCGGGGAGCTGTTTTTT.

V gene TRBV7-9 combines with J gene TRBJ1-1; D is undetermined. Trimming left V 5 bases short and J 0 bases short, with 13 bases between. CDR3 length: 15 amino acids. CDR1 is SEHNR, CDR2 FQNEAQ, per germline (reference sequence). The CDR3 sequence is CASSPLWMMNTEAFF. CDR3 nucleotide sequence: TGTGCCAGCAGCCCACTTTGGATGATGAACACTGAAGCTTTCTTT.

The chain joins TRBV5-1 to TRBJ2-3; 13 nucleotides agree with TRBD2. The CDR3 has 18 residues. CDR1 and CDR2 from the germline V gene are SGHRS and YFSETQ. Losses at the gene ends were 3 bases for V and 3 bases for J; bases not matched to a gene: 10. As DNA, the CDR3 is TGCGCCAGCAGCTCAACCGGACTAGCGGGGGTTTCGACAGATACGCAGTATTTT. This translates into CASSSTGLAGVSTDTQYF.

This clonotype was detected a few times. The rearrangement uses TRBV19 and TRBJ2-6; D may correspond to TRBD1 or TRBD2 (6 bases each). V was shortened by 5 bases and J by 0 bases, with 17 bases between the two germline ends. Germline CDR1 and CDR2: LNHDA and SQIVND (reference sequence). This CDR3 has 18 residues. The CDR3 DNA follows: TGTGCCAGTAGTCTCCGAGGGGGGCCCCTCTCTGGGGCCAACGTCCTGACTTTC. Its protein product is CASSLRGGPLSGANVLTF.

This clonotype was observed a handful of times. The CDR3 sequence is CASSFRAGPGTGELFF. Written as DNA, the CDR3 is TGCGCCAGCAGCTTCCGAGCGGGGCCGGGCACCGGGGAGCTGTTTTTT. J is TRBJ2-2 and V is TRBV5-1; 7 bases map to TRBD2. The CDR3 covers 16 residues. Germline CDR1 and CDR2: SGHRS and YFSETQ. J lost 4 bases, V lost 2 bases, and 8 bases had no gene match. Full variable domain (remainder filled in from reference TRBV5-1 and TRBJ2-2): KAGVTQTPRYLIKTRGQQVTLSCSPISGHRSVSWYQQTPGQGLQFLFEYFSETQRNKGNFPGRFSGRQFSNSRSEMNVSTLELGDSALYLCASSFRAGPGTGELFFGEGSRLTVL.

The V gene is TRBV28, the J gene TRBJ2-3; 8 positions match TRBD2. The CDR3 length is 16 residues. J lost 0 bases, V lost 1 base, and 3 bases had no gene match. The germline CDR1 and CDR2 sequences are MDHEN and SYDVKM. The CDR3 spells CASSLSRGGSTDTQYF. The CDR3 DNA reads TGTGCCAGCAGTTTATCCCGGGGGGGTAGCACAGATACGCAGTATTTT.